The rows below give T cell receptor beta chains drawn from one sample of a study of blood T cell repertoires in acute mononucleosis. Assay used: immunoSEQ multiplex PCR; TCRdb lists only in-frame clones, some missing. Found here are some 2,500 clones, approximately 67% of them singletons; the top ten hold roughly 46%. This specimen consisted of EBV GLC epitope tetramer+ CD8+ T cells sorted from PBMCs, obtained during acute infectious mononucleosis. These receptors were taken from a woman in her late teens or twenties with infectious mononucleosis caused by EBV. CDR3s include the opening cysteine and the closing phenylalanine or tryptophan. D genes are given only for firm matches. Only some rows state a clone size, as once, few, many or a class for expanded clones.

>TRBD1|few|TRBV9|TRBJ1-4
CASSPWDRGATNEKLFF
TGTGCCAGCAGCCCGTGGGACAGGGGGGCAACTAATGAAAAACTGTTTTTT
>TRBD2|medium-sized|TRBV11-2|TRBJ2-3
CASNPPGLVSDTQYF
TGTGCCAGCAACCCCCCGGGACTAGTGTCAGATACGCAGTATTTT
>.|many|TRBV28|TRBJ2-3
CASSLIQGSQYTDTQYF
TGTGCCAGCAGTTTGATCCAGGGATCCCAATACACAGATACGCAGTATTTT
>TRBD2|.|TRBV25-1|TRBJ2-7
CASGAGANPYEQYF
TGTGCCAGCGGAGCGGGAGCCAACCCCTACGAGCAGTACTTC
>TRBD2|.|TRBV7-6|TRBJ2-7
CASSVAGGDEQYF
TGTGCCAGCAGCGTAGCGGGGGGCGACGAGCAGTACTTC
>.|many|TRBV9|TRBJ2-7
CASSHITGSIYEQYF
TGTGCCAGCAGCCATATCACCGGGAGCATCTACGAGCAGTACTTC
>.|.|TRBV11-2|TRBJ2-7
CASSLGDVSPGEQYF
TGTGCCAGCAGTTTGGGGGACGTTTCCCCTGGCGAGCAGTACTTC
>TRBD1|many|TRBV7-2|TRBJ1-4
CASSPGQVWGEKLFF
TGTGCCAGCAGCCCCGGACAGGTCTGGGGTGAAAAACTGTTTTTT
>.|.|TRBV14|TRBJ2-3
CASSQGKDTQYF
TGTGCCAGCAGCCAAGGGAAGGATACGCAGTATTTT
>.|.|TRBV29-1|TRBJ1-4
CSVGSQGTNETVFF
.
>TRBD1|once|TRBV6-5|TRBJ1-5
CASSGTDLNQPQHF
TGTGCCAGCTCTGGGACAGACCTCAATCAGCCCCAGCATTTT
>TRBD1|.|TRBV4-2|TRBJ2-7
CASSQGTGEGYEQYF
TGTGCCAGCAGCCAGGGGACAGGGGAGGGCTACGAGCAGTACTTC
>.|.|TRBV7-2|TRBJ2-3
CASNPPGVSDTQYF
TGTGCCAGCAACCCCCCGGGAGTGTCAGATACGCAGTATTTT
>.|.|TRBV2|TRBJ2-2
CASSPPGLKPGELFF
TGTGCCAGCAGCCCGCCGGGTCTTAAACCCGGGGAGCTGTTTTTT
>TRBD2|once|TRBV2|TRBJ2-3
CASSGLEFPDTQYF
TGTGCCAGCAGCGGACTAGAGTTCCCAGATACGCAGTATTTT
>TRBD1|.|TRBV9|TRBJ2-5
CASRQWTGQETQYF
TGTGCCAGCAGACAATGGACAGGGCAAGAGACCCAGTACTTC
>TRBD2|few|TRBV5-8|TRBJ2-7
CASSLAWVAGGNEQYF
TGTGCCAGCAGCTTAGCTTGGGTAGCGGGGGGAAACGAGCAGTACTTC
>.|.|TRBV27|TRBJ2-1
CASSVVGNEQFF
TGTGCCAGCAGCGTAGTCGGGAATGAGCAGTTCTTC
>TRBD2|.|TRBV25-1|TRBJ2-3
CASSVAQLAGGADTQYF
TGTGCCAGCAGCGTAGCCCAACTAGCGGGGGGTGCAGATACGCAGTATTTT
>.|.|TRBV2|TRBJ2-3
CASRPGGDTQYF
TGTGCCAGCAGACCCGGGGGCGATACGCAGTATTTT
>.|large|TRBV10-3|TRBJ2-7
CAISDDRSDYEQYF
TGTGCCATCAGTGATGACCGAAGCGACTACGAGCAGTACTTC
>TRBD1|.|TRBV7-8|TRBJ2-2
CASSFLDREYYTGELFF
TGTGCCAGCAGCTTCCTAGACAGGGAGTACTACACCGGGGAGCTGTTTTTT
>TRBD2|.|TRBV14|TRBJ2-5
CASSQSGGTQYF
TGTGCCAGCAGCCAATCGGGGGGTACCCAGTACTTC
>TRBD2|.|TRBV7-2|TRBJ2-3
CASSLVIAGAGHTDTQYF
TGTGCCAGCAGCTTAGTCATCGCGGGAGCAGGGCACACAGATACGCAGTATTTT
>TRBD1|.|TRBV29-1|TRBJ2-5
CSVEEDRVRSTQYF
TGCAGCGTTGAAGAAGACAGGGTGAGGAGTACCCAGTACTTC
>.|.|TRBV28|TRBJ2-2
CASSPPGLKPGELFF
TGTGCCAGCAGCCCGCCGGGTCTTAAACCCGGGGAGCTGTTTTTT
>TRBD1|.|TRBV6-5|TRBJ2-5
CAGRQWTGQETQYF
TGTGCAGGCAGACAATGGACAGGGCAGGAGACCCAGTACTTC
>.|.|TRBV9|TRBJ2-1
CASVAGGDEQFF
TGTGCCAGCGTAGCCGGAGGGGATGAGCAGTTCTTC
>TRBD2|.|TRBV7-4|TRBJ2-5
CASSLLAGAGETQYF
TGTGCCAGCAGCTTACTAGCGGGAGCTGGAGAGACCCAGTACTTC
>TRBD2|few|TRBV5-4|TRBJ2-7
CASSLAWVAGGNEQYF
TGTGCCAGCAGCTTAGCTTGGGTAGCGGGGGGAAACGAGCAGTACTTC
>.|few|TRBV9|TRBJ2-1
CASSLRGGNNEQFF
TGTGCCAGCAGCTTAAGGGGCGGGAACAATGAGCAGTTCTTC
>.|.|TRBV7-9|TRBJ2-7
CASSLSQGPTYEQYF
TGTGCCAGCAGCTTAAGCCAGGGCCCAACCTACGAGCAGTACTTC
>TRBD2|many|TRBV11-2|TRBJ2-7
CASSLAWVAGGEQYF
TGTGCCAGCAGCTTAGCTTGGGTAGCGGGGGGAGAGCAGTACTTC